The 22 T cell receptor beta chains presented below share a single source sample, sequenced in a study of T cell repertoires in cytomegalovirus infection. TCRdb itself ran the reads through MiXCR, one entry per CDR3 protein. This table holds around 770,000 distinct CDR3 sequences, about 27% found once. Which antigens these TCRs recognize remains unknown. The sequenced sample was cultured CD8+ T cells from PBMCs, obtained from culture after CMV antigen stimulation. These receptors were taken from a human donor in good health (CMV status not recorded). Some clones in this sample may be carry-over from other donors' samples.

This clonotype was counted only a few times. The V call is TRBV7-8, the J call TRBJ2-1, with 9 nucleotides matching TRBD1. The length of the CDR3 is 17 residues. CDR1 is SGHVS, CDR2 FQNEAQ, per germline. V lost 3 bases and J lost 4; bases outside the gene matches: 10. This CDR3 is CASSFRVRDRVYNEQFF. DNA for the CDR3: TGTGCCAGCAGCTTCCGCGTCCGGGACAGGGTTTACAATGAGCAGTTCTTC.

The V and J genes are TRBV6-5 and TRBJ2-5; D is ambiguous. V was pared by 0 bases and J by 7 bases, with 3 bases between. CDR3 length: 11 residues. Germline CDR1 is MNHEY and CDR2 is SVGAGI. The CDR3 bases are TGTGCCAGCAGTTACTCCTCGACCCAGTACTTC. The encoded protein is CASSYSSTQYF.

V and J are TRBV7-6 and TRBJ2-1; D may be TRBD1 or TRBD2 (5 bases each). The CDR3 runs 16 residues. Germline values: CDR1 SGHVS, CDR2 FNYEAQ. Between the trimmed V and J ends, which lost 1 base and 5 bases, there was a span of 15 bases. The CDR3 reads CASSLVGEFTHNEQFF. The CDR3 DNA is TGTGCCAGCAGCTTAGTGGGGGAATTCACCCACAATGAGCAGTTCTTC.

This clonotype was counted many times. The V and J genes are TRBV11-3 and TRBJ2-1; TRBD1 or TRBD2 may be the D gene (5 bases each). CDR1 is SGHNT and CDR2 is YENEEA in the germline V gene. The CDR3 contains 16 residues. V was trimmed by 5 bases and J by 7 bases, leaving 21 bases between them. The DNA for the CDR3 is TGTGCCAGCAGCCCTACCGTGGGGGTGGATTATAATGAGCAGTTCTTC. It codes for CASSPTVGVDYNEQFF.

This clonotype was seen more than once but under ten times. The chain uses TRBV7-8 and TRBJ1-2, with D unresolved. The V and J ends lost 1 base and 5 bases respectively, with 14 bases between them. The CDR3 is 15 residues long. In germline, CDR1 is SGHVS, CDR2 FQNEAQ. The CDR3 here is CASSLGSRSLYGYTF. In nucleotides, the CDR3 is TGTGCCAGCAGCTTAGGGTCCCGCTCTTTATATGGCTACACCTTC.

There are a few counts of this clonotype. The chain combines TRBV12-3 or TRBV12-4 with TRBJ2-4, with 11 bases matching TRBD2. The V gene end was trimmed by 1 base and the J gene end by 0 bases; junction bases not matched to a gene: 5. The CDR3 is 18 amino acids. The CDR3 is CASSLGSTSGGAKNIQYF. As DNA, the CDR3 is TGTGCCAGCAGTTTAGGCTCTACTAGCGGGGGAGCCAAAAACATTCAGTACTTC.

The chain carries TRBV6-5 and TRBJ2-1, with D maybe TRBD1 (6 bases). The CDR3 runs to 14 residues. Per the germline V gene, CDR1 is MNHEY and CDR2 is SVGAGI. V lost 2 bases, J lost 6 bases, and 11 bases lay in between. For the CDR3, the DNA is TGTGCCAGCAGTTACCGGACAGACGGCAATGAGCAGTTCTTC. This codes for CASSYRTDGNEQFF.

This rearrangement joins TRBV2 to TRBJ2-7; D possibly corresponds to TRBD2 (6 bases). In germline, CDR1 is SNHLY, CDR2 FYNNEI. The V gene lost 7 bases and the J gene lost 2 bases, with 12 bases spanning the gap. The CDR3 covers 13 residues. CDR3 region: CASKSGVAYEQYV. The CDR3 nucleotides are TGTGCCAGCAAATCGGGGGTTGCCTACGAGCAGTACGTC.

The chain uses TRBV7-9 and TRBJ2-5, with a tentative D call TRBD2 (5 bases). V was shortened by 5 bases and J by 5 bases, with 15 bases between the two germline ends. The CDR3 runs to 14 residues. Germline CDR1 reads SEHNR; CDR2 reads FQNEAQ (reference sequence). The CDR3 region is CASSLRRQGETQYF. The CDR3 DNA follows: TGTGCCAGCAGCCTCAGGAGGCAAGGGGAGACCCAGTACTTC.

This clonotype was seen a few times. DNA of the CDR3: TGTGCCAGCAGTTTGGGCCAGACAGCTAACTATGGCTACACCTTC. Residues: CASSLGQTANYGYTF. The rearrangement uses TRBV12-3 or TRBV12-4 and TRBJ1-2, with D tentatively TRBD1 (5 bases). V was pared by 3 bases and J by 0 bases, with 11 bases between. The CDR3 sequence is 15 residues long.

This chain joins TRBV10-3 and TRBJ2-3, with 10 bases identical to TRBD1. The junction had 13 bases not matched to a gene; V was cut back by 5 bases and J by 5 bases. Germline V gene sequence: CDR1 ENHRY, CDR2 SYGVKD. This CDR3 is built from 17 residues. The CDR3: CAISHFPGTGVRDTQYF. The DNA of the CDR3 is TGTGCCATCAGTCACTTTCCCGGGACAGGGGTAAGAGATACGCAGTATTTT.

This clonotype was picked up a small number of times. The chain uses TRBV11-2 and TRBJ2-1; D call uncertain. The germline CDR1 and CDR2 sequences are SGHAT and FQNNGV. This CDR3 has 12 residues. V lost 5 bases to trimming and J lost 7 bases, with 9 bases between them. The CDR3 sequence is CASSEKWNEQFF. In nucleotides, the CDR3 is TGTGCCAGCAGCGAAAAGTGGAATGAGCAGTTCTTC.

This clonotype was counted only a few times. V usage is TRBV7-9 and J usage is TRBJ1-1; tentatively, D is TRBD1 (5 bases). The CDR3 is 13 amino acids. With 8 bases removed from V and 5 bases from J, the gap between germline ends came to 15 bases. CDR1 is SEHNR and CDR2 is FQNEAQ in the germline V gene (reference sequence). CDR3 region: CASWGVFGTEAFF. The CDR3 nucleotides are TGTGCCAGCTGGGGGGTCTTCGGGACTGAAGCTTTCTTT.

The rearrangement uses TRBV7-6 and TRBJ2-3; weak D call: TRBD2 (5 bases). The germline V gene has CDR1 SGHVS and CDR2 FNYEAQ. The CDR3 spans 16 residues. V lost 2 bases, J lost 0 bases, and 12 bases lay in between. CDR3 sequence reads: CASSLPADPSTDTQYF. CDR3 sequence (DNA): TGTGCCAGCAGCTTACCAGCGGATCCTAGCACAGATACGCAGTATTTT.

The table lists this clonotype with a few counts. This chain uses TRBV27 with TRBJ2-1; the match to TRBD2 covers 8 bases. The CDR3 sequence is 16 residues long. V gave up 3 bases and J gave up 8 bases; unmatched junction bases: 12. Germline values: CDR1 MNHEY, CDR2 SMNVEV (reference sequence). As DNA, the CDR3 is TGTGCCAGCAGTTTCTTGCGGGGGGTCCCTTTGGATGAGCAGTTCTTC. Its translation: CASSFLRGVPLDEQFF.

This CDR3 reads CASSSGQGIEQYF. The CDR3 region has the DNA TGTGCCAGCAGCTCGGGACAGGGGATCGAGCAGTACTTC. The V gene is TRBV7-9, the J gene TRBJ2-7, with 10 bases matching TRBD1. The V gene's germline CDR1 is SEHNR and CDR2 FQNEAQ (reference sequence). This CDR3 is built from 13 residues. V shed 4 bases, J shed 6 bases, and the junction held 3 bases outside the gene matches.

CDR3 residues: CASKRGVTDTQYF. The CDR3 DNA is TGTGCCAGCAAGCGGGGGGTGACAGATACGCAGTATTTT. This chain connects TRBV6-2 or TRBV6-3 to TRBJ2-3; 9 positions agree with TRBD2. The V gene's germline CDR1 is MNHEY and CDR2 SVGEGT. There are 13 residues in the CDR3. V shed 7 bases, J shed 3 bases, and the junction held 2 bases outside the gene matches.

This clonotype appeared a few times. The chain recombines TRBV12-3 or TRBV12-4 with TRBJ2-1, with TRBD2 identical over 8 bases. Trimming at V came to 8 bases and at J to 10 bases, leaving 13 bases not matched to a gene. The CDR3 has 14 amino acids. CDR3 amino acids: CASSHPSGGREQFF. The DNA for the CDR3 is TGTGCCAGCTCCCATCCCTCGGGGGGGCGGGAGCAGTTCTTC.

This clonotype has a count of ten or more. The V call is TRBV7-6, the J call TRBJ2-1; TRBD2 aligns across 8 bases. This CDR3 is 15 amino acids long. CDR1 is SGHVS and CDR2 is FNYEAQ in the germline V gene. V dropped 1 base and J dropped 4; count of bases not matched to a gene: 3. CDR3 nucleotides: TGTGCCAGCAGCTTAGATAGCGGGGCTTACAATGAGCAGTTCTTC. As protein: CASSLDSGAYNEQFF. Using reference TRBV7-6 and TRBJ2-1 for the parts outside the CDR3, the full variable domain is GAGVSQSPRYKVTKRGQDVALRCDPISGHVSLYWYRQALGQGPEFLTYFNYEAQQDKSGLPNDRFSAERPEGSISTLTIQRTEQRDSAMYRCASSLDSGAYNEQFFGPGTRLTVL.

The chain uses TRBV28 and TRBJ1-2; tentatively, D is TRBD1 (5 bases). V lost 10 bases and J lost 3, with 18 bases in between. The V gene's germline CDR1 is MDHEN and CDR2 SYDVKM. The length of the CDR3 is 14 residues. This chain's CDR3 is CATFKPRGYYGYTF. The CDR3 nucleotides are TGTGCCACCTTCAAGCCCCGGGGCTACTATGGCTACACCTTC.

The CDR3 sequence is CASSLGPWDGYTF. DNA of the CDR3: TGTGCCAGCAGCTTAGGACCTTGGGATGGCTACACCTTC. V is TRBV7-6 and J is TRBJ1-2; D is undetermined. CDR1 and CDR2 from the germline V gene are SGHVS and FNYEAQ. Trimming took off 1 base at V and 6 bases at J, with 9 bases between the two ends. The CDR3 is 13 residues long.

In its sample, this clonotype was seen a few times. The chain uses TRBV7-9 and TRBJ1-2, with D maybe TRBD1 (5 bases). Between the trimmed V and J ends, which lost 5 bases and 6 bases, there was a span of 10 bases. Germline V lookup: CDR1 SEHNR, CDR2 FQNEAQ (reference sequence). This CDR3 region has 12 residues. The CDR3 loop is CASSDGGDGYTF. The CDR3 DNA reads TGTGCCAGCAGCGACGGGGGGGATGGCTACACCTTC.